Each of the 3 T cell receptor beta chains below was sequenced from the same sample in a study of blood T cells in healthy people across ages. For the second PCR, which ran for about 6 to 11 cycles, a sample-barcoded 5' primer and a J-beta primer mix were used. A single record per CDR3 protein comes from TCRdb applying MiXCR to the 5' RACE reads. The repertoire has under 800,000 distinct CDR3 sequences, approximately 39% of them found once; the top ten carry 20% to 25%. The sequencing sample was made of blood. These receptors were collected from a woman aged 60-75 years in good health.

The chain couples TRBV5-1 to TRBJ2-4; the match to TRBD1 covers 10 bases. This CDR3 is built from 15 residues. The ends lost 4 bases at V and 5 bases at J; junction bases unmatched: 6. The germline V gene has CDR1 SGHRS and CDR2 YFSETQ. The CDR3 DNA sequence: TGCGCCAGCAGCGTACTCGGGACAGGGGAAAACATTCAGTACTTC. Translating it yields CASSVLGTGENIQYF.

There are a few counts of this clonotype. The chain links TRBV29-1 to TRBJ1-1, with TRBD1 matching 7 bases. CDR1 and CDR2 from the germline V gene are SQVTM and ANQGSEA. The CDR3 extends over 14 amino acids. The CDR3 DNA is TGCGGCGCAACACGGGGACAGACGAACACTGAAGCTTTCTTT. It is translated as CGATRGQTNTEAFF.

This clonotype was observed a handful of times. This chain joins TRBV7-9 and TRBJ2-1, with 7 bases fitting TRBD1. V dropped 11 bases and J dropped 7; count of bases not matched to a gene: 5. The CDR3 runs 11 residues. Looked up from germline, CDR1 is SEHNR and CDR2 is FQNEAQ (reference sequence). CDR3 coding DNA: TGTGCCGGCAACAGGGGAAATGAGCAGTTCTTC. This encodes CAGNRGNEQFF.